One and the same sample provided the 20 T cell receptor beta chains below, sequenced in a study of blood T cell repertoires in COVID-19. Method: immunoSEQ multiplex PCR; TCRdb's copy keeps in-frame clones and lacks some. The sample shows about 170,000 clones, around 79% of them seen only once. Sequencing input: PBMCs or T cells enriched from blood (not recorded which). Receptors were obtained from a woman aged 70 to 79 in a cohort exposed to, infected with or recovered from COVID-19 (not recorded which).

This clone was seen a single time. Written as DNA, the CDR3 is TGTGCTAGTAGGGCTAGCGGGAACAATGAGCAGTTCTTC. Translating it yields CASRASGNNEQFF. V is TRBV12-5 and J is TRBJ2-1; 9 bases are shared with TRBD2. V lost 8 bases, J lost 5 bases, and 4 bases stayed unmatched. Germline-derived CDR1 and CDR2 are LGHNT and FRNRAP. CDR3 length: 13 amino acids. Full variable domain (rest looked up from reference TRBV12-5 and TRBJ2-1): DARVTQTPRHKVTEMGQEVTMRCQPILGHNTVFWYRQTMMQGLELLAYFRNRAPLDDSGMPKDRFSAEMPDATLATLKIQPSEPRDSAVYFCASRASGNNEQFFGPGTRLTVL.

The rearrangement links TRBV28 to TRBJ2-5; 11 nucleotides match TRBD2. Germline loops: CDR1 MDHEN, CDR2 SYDVKM. The CDR3 runs to 16 residues. The trim removed 4 bases at V and 2 bases at J, leaving 6 bases unmatched. The CDR3 DNA reads as TGTGCCAGCAGTTCCCTGGGACTAGCGGCACAAGAGACCCAGTACTTC. This sequence encodes CASSSLGLAAQETQYF.

This chain joins TRBV24-1 and TRBJ2-1; D perhaps matches TRBD1 (6 bases). Germline CDR1 is KGHDR and CDR2 is SFDVKD. This CDR3 is built from 16 residues. The ends were cut back, 2 bases at V and 6 bases at J, with 16 bases in the middle. The chain's CDR3 is CATSDSAGANFNEQFF. The CDR3, as DNA: TGTGCCACCAGTGATTCGGCAGGGGCTAACTTCAATGAGCAGTTCTTC.

The V gene is TRBV14, the J gene TRBJ1-2; maybe TRBD1 (6 bases). The CDR3 has 17 residues. Germline-derived CDR1 and CDR2 are SGHDN and FVKESK. V lost 1 base and J 1 base, leaving 16 bases between the germline ends. The chain's CDR3 is CASSQVLPGDYNYGYTF. Here the CDR3 DNA reads TGTGCCAGCAGCCAAGTTCTTCCAGGGGACTATAACTATGGCTACACCTTC.

The gene calls are TRBV6-2 or TRBV6-3 and TRBJ1-5; D is ambiguous. V lost 4 bases and J lost 0, with 7 bases in between. In germline, CDR1 is MNHEY, CDR2 SVGEGT. The CDR3 consists of 14 residues. CDR3 residues: CASSWGGSNQPQHF. The DNA of the CDR3 is TGTGCCAGCAGTTGGGGAGGTAGCAATCAGCCCCAGCATTTT.

The chain combines TRBV5-4 with TRBJ2-1; D is unclear. CDR3 length: 13 amino acids. Trimming removed 5 bases from V and 5 bases from J, with 11 bases in between. Per germline, CDR1 SGHNT and CDR2 YYREEE (reference sequence). The DNA for the CDR3 is TGTGCCAGCAGTTTAGTCCCGAACAATGAGCAGTTCTTC. As protein: CASSLVPNNEQFF. The entire variable domain, with the rest obtained from reference TRBV5-4 and TRBJ2-1, is as follows: ETGVTQSPTHLIKTRGQQVTLRCSSQSGHNTVSWYQQALGQGPQFIFQYYREEENGRGNFPPRFSGLQFPNYSSELNVNALELDDSALYLCASSLVPNNEQFFGPGTRLTVL.

This chain joins TRBV19 and TRBJ1-5, with TRBD1 matching 8 bases. CDR1 and CDR2 (germline): LNHDA, SQIVND (reference sequence). V shed 2 bases, J shed 7 bases, and the junction held 7 bases outside the gene matches. This CDR3 has 15 residues. CDR3 sequence: CASSISGQGYQPQHF. The CDR3 DNA reads TGTGCCAGTAGTATATCCGGACAGGGTTACCAGCCCCAGCATTTT.

This chain connects TRBV7-9 to TRBJ1-5; D is perhaps TRBD1 (5 bases). The CDR3 sequence is 15 residues long. CDR1 SEHNR and CDR2 FQNEAQ come from the germline V gene (reference sequence). The CDR3 protein is CAAALGEDSNQPQHF. CDR3 DNA: TGTGCAGCAGCTCTAGGGGAAGATAGCAATCAGCCCCAGCATTTT.

CDR3 sequence: CASSLGASGRARDEQYF. CDR3 DNA: TGTGCCAGCAGCTTGGGCGCTAGCGGGAGGGCCAGGGACGAGCAGTACTTC. V gene TRBV5-4 combines with J gene TRBJ2-7; 12 bases agree with TRBD2. With 0 bases clipped from V and 5 bases from J, the junction kept 9 bases outside the gene matches. Germline V gene sequence: CDR1 SGHNT, CDR2 YYREEE (reference sequence). The CDR3 extends over 17 amino acids.

The chain employs TRBV2 and TRBJ2-7; D is perhaps TRBD1 (5 bases). V was pared by 5 bases and J by 5 bases, with 13 bases between. Germline V gene data show CDR1 as SNHLY and CDR2 as FYNNEI. The CDR3 covers 13 residues. This CDR3 reads CASSFSDRNEQYF. CDR3 in DNA: TGTGCCAGCAGTTTCTCCGACAGAAACGAGCAGTACTTC.

This clone was observed once. The V gene is TRBV28, the J gene TRBJ1-2; possible D gene TRBD1, 6 bases. Trimming cost V 5 bases and J 2 bases, with 12 bases left between them. The CDR3 sequence is 14 residues long. Looked up from germline, CDR1 is MDHEN and CDR2 is SYDVKM. For the CDR3, the DNA is TGTGCCAGCAGTCGCCCCACAGGGAACTATGGCTACACCTTC. This codes for CASSRPTGNYGYTF.

This rearrangement joins TRBV18 to TRBJ2-7; D uncertain. V gave up 6 bases and J gave up 3 bases, with 12 bases separating them. This CDR3 is 13 amino acids long. The germline gives CDR1 KGHSH, CDR2 LQKENI. CDR3 DNA sequence: TGTGCCAGCTCCCGGAGCCCTAGCTACGAGCAGTACTTC. Translation: CASSRSPSYEQYF.

The gene calls are TRBV7-9 and TRBJ2-2; no definite D call. CDR3 length: 13 amino acids. V was shortened by 2 bases and J by 6 bases, with 7 bases between the two germline ends. Germline V CDR1 and CDR2: SEHNR, FQNEAQ (reference sequence). The CDR3 region is CASSLRFPGELFF. The CDR3 bases are TGTGCCAGCAGCTTACGGTTCCCCGGGGAGCTGTTTTTT.

V usage is TRBV9 and J usage is TRBJ2-1, with a weak D call TRBD2 (5 bases). This CDR3 is built from 13 residues. V lost 0 bases and J lost 8, with 9 bases in between. The germline gives CDR1 SGDLS, CDR2 YYNGEE. The CDR3 sequence: CASSVDAGDEQFF. CDR3 DNA sequence: TGTGCCAGCAGCGTAGACGCCGGGGATGAGCAGTTCTTC.

This clone was recorded only once. The V gene is TRBV12-3 or TRBV12-4, the J gene TRBJ2-7; D is uncertain. The V gene lost 1 base and the J gene lost 6 bases, with 7 bases spanning the gap. The CDR3 is 12 residues long. The CDR3 bases are TGTGCCAGCAGTTTAGGGCCTCTCGAGCAGTACTTC. Translation gives CASSLGPLEQYF.

The rearrangement links TRBV11-3 to TRBJ2-5; 8 bases fit TRBD1. Germline assignment: CDR1 SGHNT and CDR2 YENEEA. The ends lost 3 bases at V and 5 bases at J; junction bases unmatched: 8. CDR3 size: 15 residues. As DNA, the CDR3 is TGTGCCAGCAGCTTGGGACAGGTTCGCGGCGAGACCCAGTACTTC. Encoded protein: CASSLGQVRGETQYF.

At least ten counts were recorded for this clone. The chain is built from TRBV7-3 and TRBJ2-2; 9 positions agree with TRBD1. Losses at the gene ends were 9 bases for V and 2 bases for J; bases not matched to a gene: 7. Germline assignment: CDR1 SGHTA and CDR2 FQGTGA. CDR3 length: 15 amino acids. CDR3 nucleotides: TGTGCCAGTGCCCGGGACAGGGATAACACCGGGGAGCTGTTTTTT. Translating it yields CASARDRDNTGELFF.

Here the CDR3 reads CASSQGGTSGSTDTQYF. The CDR3 bases are TGTGCCAGCAGCCAAGGTGGGACTAGCGGGAGCACAGATACGCAGTATTTT. The chain couples TRBV3-1 (or the pseudogene TRBV3-2) to TRBJ2-3; TRBD2 agrees at 12 bases. The CDR3 runs to 17 residues. Germline V gene lookup returns CDR1 LGHDT and CDR2 YNNKEL (reference sequence). Germline trimming cut 1 base from V and 0 bases from J; bases unmatched to any gene: 2.

This rearrangement joins TRBV5-1 to TRBJ1-4, with a tentative D call TRBD1 (6 bases). CDR3 size: 14 residues. V dropped 1 base and J dropped 8 bases, with 12 bases sitting between them. The germline CDR1 and CDR2 sequences are SGHRS and YFSETQ. Here the CDR3 reads CASSLTGTFEKLFF. CDR3 DNA sequence: TGCGCCAGCAGCTTGACCGGGACATTCGAAAAACTGTTTTTT.

A note on this clone: At one end the junction does not follow the germline gene, possibly because of a read error. The chain joins TRBV7-7 to TRBJ2-1, with 11 bases matching TRBD2. The CDR3 has 18 amino acids. CDR1 SSHAT and CDR2 FNYEAQ come from the germline V gene (reference sequence). The CDR3 DNA follows: TGTGCTAGCAGTGCTATAGCGGGAGGGCCGGGCTCCTACAATGAGCAGTTCTTC. Translated, it gives CASSAIAGGPGSYNEQFF.